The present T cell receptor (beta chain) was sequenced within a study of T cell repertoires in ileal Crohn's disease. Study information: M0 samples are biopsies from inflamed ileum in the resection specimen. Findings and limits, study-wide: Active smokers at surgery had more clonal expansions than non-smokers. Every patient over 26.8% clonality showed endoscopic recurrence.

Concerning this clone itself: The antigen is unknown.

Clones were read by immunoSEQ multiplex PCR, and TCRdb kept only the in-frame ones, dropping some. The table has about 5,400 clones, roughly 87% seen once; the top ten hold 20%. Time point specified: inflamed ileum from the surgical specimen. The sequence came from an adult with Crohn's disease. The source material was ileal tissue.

CDR3 sequence: CASSDLAGGDEQFF. CDR3 nucleotide sequence: TGTGCCAGCAGTGACCTAGCGGGAGGGGATGAGCAGTTCTTC. The V gene is TRBV6-4, the J gene TRBJ2-1, with 12 bases fitting TRBD2. V lost 2 bases to trimming and J lost 8 bases; unmatched junction nucleotides: 1. Germline CDR1 MRHNA, CDR2 SNTAGT. The CDR3 loop spans 14 amino acids.